These T cell receptor beta chains were read from a single sample in a study of blood T cell repertoires in COVID-19. Here immunoSEQ multiplex PCR was the method, and the copy in TCRdb shows in-frame clones only, minus some. The data hold 99,000 or so clones, with about 86% observed a single time. Specimen: peripheral blood. These receptors came from a man in his fifties with COVID-19, enrolled during active disease. Both conserved end residues are part of each CDR3. A D gene is named only where the DNA matches it firmly. Some rows have no size entry. The others give once, few or many, or a class for an expanded clone.

TRBJ2-7,TRBD1,-,TRBV28,TGTGCCAGCACCGAGGCCCTGACAGGGGGCTCCTACGAGCAGTACTTC,CASTEALTGGSYEQYF
TRBJ1-5,TRBD1,-,TRBV6-2/TRBV6-3,TGTGCCAGCAGTTCCGACAGGGGTCAGCCCCAGCATTTT,CASSSDRGQPQHF
TRBJ2-7,TRBD1,-,TRBV10-3,TGTGCCACCCGGGACAGGACATCCTACGAGCAGTACTTC,CATRDRTSYEQYF
TRBJ1-3,TRBD1,-,TRBV24-1,TGTGCCACCAGTGCCCCAGACAGGGATGGAAACACCATATATTTT,CATSAPDRDGNTIYF
TRBJ2-2,TRBD2,-,TRBV7-7,TGTGCTAGCAGCCCCATAGCGGGGGGGAACACCGGGGAGCTGTTTTTT,CASSPIAGGNTGELFF
TRBJ2-1,TRBD2,-,TRBV7-2,TGTGCCAGCAGCTCCCGGGTAGCGGGGGTAACCTACAATGAGCAGTTCTTC,CASSSRVAGVTYNEQFF
TRBJ1-4,-,-,TRBV10-2,TGCGCCAGCAGCCCTGTGGCCCTGAATGAAAAACTGTTTTTT,CASSPVALNEKLFF
TRBJ2-1,TRBD2,-,TRBV2,TGTGCCAGCAGACTAGCGGGACAGGCCTGGGGGCAGTTCTTC,CASRLAGQAWGQFF
TRBJ2-3,TRBD2,-,TRBV7-2,TGTGCGGGTGGCGGGGGGGAAGATACGCAGTATTTT,CAGGGGEDTQYF
TRBJ1-2,TRBD1,-,TRBV5-8,TGTGCCAGCAGCCCACGGACAGGGGGCTACTATGGCTACACCTTC,CASSPRTGGYYGYTF
TRBJ2-5,-,once,TRBV7-8,TGTGCCAGCAGCAGACACCCACGGGAGACCCAGTACTTC,CASSRHPRETQYF
TRBJ2-2,-,-,TRBV19,TGTGCCAGTACGGTACAGACGAACACCGGGGAGCTGTTTTTT,CASTVQTNTGELFF